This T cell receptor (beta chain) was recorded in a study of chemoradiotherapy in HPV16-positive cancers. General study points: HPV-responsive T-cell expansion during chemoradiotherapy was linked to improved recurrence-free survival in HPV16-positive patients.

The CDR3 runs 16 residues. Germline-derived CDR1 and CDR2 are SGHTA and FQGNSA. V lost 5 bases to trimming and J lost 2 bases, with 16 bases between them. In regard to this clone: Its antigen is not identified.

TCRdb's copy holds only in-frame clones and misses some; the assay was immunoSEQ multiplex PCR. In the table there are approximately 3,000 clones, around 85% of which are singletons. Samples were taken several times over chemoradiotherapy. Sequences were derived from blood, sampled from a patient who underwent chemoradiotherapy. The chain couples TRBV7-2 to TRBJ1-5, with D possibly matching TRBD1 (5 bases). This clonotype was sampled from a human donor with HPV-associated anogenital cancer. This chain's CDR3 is CASSPLRGSGNQPQHF. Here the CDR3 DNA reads TGTGCCAGCAGCCCCCTACGGGGCTCGGGCAATCAGCCCCAGCATTTT.